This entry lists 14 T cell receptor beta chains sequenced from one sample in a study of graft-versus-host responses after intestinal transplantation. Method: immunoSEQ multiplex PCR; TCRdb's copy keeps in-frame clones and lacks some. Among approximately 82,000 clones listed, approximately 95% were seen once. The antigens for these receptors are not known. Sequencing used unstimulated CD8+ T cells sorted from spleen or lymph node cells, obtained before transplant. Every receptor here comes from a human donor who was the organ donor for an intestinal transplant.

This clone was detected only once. As DNA, the CDR3 is TGTGCCAGTAGTAAGACGTGGGGACTAGGCTACCCTGTTGAGCAGTACTTC. Translating it yields CASSKTWGLGYPVEQYF. This chain links TRBV19 with TRBJ2-7, with TRBD2 matching 8 bases. The CDR3 runs 17 residues. Per germline, CDR1 LNHDA and CDR2 SQIVND (reference sequence). The V segment lost 4 bases and the J segment 7 bases; nucleotides outside the gene matches: 18.

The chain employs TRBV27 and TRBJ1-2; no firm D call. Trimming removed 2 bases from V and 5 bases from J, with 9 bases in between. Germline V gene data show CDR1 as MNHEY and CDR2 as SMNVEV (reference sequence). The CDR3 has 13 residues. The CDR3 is CASSLAAAYGYTF. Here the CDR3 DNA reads TGTGCCAGCAGTTTAGCGGCAGCTTATGGCTACACCTTC.

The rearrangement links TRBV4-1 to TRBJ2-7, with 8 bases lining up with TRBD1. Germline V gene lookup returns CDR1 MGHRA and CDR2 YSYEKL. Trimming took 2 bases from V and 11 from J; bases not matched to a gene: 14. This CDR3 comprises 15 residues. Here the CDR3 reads CASSQKKGATGEKYF. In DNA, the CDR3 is TGCGCCAGCAGCCAAAAGAAGGGGGCGACAGGGGAAAAGTACTTC.

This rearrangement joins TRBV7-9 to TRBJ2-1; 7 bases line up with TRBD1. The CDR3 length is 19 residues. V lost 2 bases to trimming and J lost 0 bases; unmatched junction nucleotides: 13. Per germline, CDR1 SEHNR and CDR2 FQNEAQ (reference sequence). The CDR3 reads CASSLRGEVTGDSYNEQFF. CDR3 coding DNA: TGTGCCAGCAGCTTACGAGGTGAAGTAACAGGGGACTCCTACAATGAGCAGTTCTTC.

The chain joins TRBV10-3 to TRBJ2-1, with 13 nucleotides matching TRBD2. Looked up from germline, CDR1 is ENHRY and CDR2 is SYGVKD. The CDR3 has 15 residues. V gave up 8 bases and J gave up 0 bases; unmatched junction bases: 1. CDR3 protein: CAIGTSGASYNEQFF. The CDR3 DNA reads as TGTGCCATCGGGACTAGCGGGGCCTCCTACAATGAGCAGTTCTTC.

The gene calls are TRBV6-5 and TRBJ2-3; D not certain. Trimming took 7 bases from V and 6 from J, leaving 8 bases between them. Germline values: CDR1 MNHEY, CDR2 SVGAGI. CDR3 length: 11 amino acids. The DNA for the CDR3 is TGTGCCAGCACCCACGGGGATACGCAGTATTTT. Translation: CASTHGDTQYF.

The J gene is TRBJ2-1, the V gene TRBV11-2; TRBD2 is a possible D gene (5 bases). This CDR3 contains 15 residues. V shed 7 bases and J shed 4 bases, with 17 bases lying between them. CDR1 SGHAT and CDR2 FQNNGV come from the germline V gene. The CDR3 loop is CASNSGEPYYNEQFF. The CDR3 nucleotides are TGTGCCAGCAACAGCGGAGAACCTTATTACAATGAGCAGTTCTTC.

The CDR3 here is CASTSRWADTQYF. Written as DNA, the CDR3 is TGTGCCAGCACCTCCAGGTGGGCAGATACGCAGTATTTT. V is TRBV5-8 and J is TRBJ2-3; D not resolved. Germline CDR1 reads SGHTS; CDR2 reads YDEGEE. The CDR3 is made up of 13 amino acids. V was shortened by 6 bases and J by 4 bases, with 12 bases between the two germline ends.

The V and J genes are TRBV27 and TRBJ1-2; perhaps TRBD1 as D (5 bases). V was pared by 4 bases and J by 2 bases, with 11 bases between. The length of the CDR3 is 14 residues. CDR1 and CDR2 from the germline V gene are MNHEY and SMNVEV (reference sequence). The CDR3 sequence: CASSWGGPNYGYTF. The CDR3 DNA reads TGTGCCAGCAGTTGGGGGGGTCCCAACTATGGCTACACCTTC.

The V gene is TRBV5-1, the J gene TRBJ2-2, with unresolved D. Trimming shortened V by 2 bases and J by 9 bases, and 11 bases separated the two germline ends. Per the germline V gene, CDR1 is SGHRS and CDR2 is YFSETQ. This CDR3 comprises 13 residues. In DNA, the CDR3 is TGCGCCAGCAGCTTAGGAGTCCCCCGGGAGCTGTTTTTT. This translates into CASSLGVPRELFF. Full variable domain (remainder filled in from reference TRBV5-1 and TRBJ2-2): KAGVTQTPRYLIKTRGQQVTLSCSPISGHRSVSWYQQTPGQGLQFLFEYFSETQRNKGNFPGRFSGRQFSNSRSEMNVSTLELGDSALYLCASSLGVPRELFFGEGSRLTVL.

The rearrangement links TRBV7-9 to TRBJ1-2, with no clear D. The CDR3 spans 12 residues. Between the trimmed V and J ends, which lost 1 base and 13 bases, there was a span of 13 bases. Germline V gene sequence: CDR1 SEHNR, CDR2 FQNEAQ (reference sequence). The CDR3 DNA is TGTGCCAGCAGCTTAGTGGGAGTGGTCGTCACCTTC. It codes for CASSLVGVVVTF.

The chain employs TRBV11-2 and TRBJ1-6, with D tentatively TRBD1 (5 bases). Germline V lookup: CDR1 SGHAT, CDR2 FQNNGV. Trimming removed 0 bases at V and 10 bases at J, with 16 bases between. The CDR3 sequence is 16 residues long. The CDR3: CASSLDLGRVGSPLHF. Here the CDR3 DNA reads TGTGCCAGCAGCTTAGATCTAGGCAGGGTGGGCTCACCCCTCCACTTT.

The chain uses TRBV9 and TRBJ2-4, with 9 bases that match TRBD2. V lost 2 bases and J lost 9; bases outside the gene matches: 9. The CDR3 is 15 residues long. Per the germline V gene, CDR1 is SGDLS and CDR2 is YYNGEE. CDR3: CASSVGSGRSAIQYF. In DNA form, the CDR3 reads TGTGCCAGCAGCGTGGGTAGCGGGAGATCTGCCATTCAGTACTTC. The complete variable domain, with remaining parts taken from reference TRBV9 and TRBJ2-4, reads DSGVTQTPKHLITATGQRVTLRCSPRSGDLSVYWYQQSLDQGLQFLIQYYNGEERAKGNILERFSAQQFPDLHSELNLSSLELGDSALYFCASSVGSGRSAIQYFGAGTRLSVL.

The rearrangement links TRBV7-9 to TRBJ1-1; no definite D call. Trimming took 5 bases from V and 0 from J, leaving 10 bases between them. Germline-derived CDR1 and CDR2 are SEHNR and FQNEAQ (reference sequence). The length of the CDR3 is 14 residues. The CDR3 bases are TGTGCCAGCAGCCGCACAGTCATGAACACTGAAGCTTTCTTT. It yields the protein CASSRTVMNTEAFF.